A single sample is the source of the 23 T cell receptor beta chains below, sequenced in a study of blood T cell repertoires in COVID-19. Method: immunoSEQ multiplex PCR; TCRdb's copy keeps in-frame clones and lacks some. The sample carries about 300,000 clones, approximately 88% recorded once. The material sequenced was peripheral blood. The receptors here all came from a human donor with COVID-19, enrolled during active disease. The donor label of this sample is uncertain.

The chain employs TRBV24-1 and TRBJ2-3; tentative D call: TRBD2 (5 bases). In germline, CDR1 is KGHDR, CDR2 SFDVKD. Trimming took off 5 bases at V and 6 bases at J, with 11 bases between the two ends. The length of the CDR3 is 13 residues. CDR3 loop: CATSVPPGDTQYF. CDR3 nucleotide sequence: TGTGCCACCAGTGTCCCCCCGGGGGATACGCAGTATTTT.

The genes are TRBV19 and TRBJ1-2; 8 bases match TRBD1. V trimming: 7 bases; J trimming: 7 bases; junction bases outside the gene matches: 14. Germline values: CDR1 LNHDA, CDR2 SQIVND (reference sequence). CDR3 length equals 15 residues. Written as DNA, the CDR3 is TGTGCCAGTACCATCGACAGGGGAGTTAATAGTGGCTACACCTTC. Amino acid sequence: CASTIDRGVNSGYTF.

This sequence joins TRBV28 and TRBJ1-2; TRBD1 matches 7 bases. Germline V CDR1 and CDR2: MDHEN, SYDVKM. The CDR3 contains 12 residues. V dropped 5 bases and J dropped 8; count of bases not matched to a gene: 5. The CDR3 sequence is CASSRTGDGYTF. CDR3 bases: TGTGCCAGCAGTAGGACAGGAGACGGCTACACCTTC.

The rearrangement uses TRBV11-2 and TRBJ2-1, with TRBD2 matching 14 bases. CDR1 is SGHAT, CDR2 FQNNGV, per germline. The CDR3 sequence is 17 residues long. V trimming: 0 bases; J trimming: 6 bases; junction bases outside the gene matches: 4. The CDR3 DNA is TGTGCCAGCAGCTTAGAAGGGACTAGCGGGAGTGGCAATGAGCAGTTCTTC. Its protein is CASSLEGTSGSGNEQFF.

The genes are TRBV28 and TRBJ1-2, with a tentative D call TRBD1 (6 bases). Germline values: CDR1 MDHEN, CDR2 SYDVKM. V was pared by 6 bases and J by 8 bases, with 19 bases between. This CDR3 has 14 amino acids. The chain's CDR3 is CASSRIIWGPGYTF. The CDR3 nucleotides are TGTGCCAGCAGCCGTATCATCTGGGGGCCGGGCTACACCTTC.

The chain carries TRBV28 and TRBJ2-1, with 7 bases that match TRBD2. After removal of 5 bases from V and 12 bases from J, the junction contained 7 bases not matched to a gene. CDR1 MDHEN and CDR2 SYDVKM come from the germline V gene. This CDR3 has 12 residues. The DNA of the CDR3 is TGTGCCAGCAGTACTGGGGGGGTTCGGCAGTTCTTC. It translates to CASSTGGVRQFF. Using reference TRBV28 and TRBJ2-1 for the parts outside the CDR3, the full variable domain is DVKVTQSSRYLVKRTGEKVFLECVQDMDHENMFWYRQDPGLGLRLIYFSYDVKMKEKGDIPEGYSVSREKKERFSLILESASTNQTSMYLCASSTGGVRQFFGPGTRLTVL.

V gene TRBV30 combines with J gene TRBJ2-7; tentative D call: TRBD1 (5 bases). The CDR3 has 11 residues. Trimming took off 5 bases at V and 6 bases at J, with 11 bases between the two ends. Germline-derived CDR1 and CDR2 are GTSNPN and SVGIG (reference sequence). This CDR3 reads CAWADSSEQYF. The CDR3 DNA reads as TGTGCCTGGGCCGACAGCTCCGAGCAGTACTTC.

The sample holds one count of this clone. Here the CDR3 omits its conserved ending phenylalanine or tryptophan, so a read error is the likely source. The limits of the CDR3 on the DNA are not certain, so only TCRdb's listed CDR3 is given. The V gene is TRBV5-3, the J gene TRBJ1-1. TRBV5-3 is an ORF for which the function is uncertain. The CDR3 is 9 amino acids in total, end residues counted. CDR3: CARSLGYSV.

This clone came up a few times. The genes are TRBV6-2 or TRBV6-3 and TRBJ1-2; D ambiguous. The CDR3 loop spans 13 amino acids. Trimming shortened V by 2 bases and J by 2 bases, and 6 bases separated the two germline ends. The germline V gene has CDR1 MNHEY and CDR2 SVGEGT. The DNA of the CDR3 is TGTGCCAGCAGTTACGAGGGAAACTATGGCTACACCTTC. This sequence encodes CASSYEGNYGYTF.

The gene calls are TRBV7-2 and TRBJ1-5; 10 bases fit TRBD1. The V and J ends lost 5 bases and 11 bases, in that order; junction bases with no gene match: 15. The CDR3 has 16 residues. Germline CDR1 and CDR2: SGHTA and FQGNSA. CDR3 amino acids: CASSRQTGGRSGAQHF. The CDR3 DNA reads as TGTGCCAGCAGCCGTCAGACAGGGGGCCGGTCCGGGGCCCAGCATTTT.

The chain employs TRBV7-9 and TRBJ2-2; the match to TRBD1 covers 9 bases. CDR3 length: 15 residues. J gave up 5 bases and V 5 bases, and 6 bases lay outside the gene matches. Per germline, CDR1 SEHNR and CDR2 FQNEAQ (reference sequence). Written as DNA, the CDR3 is TGTGCCAGCAGCCTCCTGGGGACAGGGACCGGGGAGCTGTTTTTT. Translation gives CASSLLGTGTGELFF.

This clone showed up just once. The chain has TRBV11-2 and TRBJ1-2; D is unresolved. CDR3 size: 12 residues. Germline loops: CDR1 SGHAT, CDR2 FQNNGV. The V and J ends lost 5 bases and 5 bases respectively, with 9 bases between them. The chain's CDR3 is CASSPDRYGYTF. CDR3 DNA sequence: TGTGCCAGCAGCCCCGATAGATATGGCTACACCTTC. The full variable domain, its missing parts supplied by reference TRBV11-2 and TRBJ1-2, is EAGVAQSPRYKIIEKRQSVAFWCNPISGHATLYWYQQILGQGPKLLIQFQNNGVVDDSQLPKDRFSAERLKGVDSTLKIQPAKLEDSAVYLCASSPDRYGYTFGSGTRLTVV.

The genes are TRBV19 and TRBJ2-5; 8 bases match TRBD2. Germline lookup yields CDR1 LNHDA and CDR2 SQIVND (reference sequence). Trimming cost V 4 bases and J 9 bases; bases outside gene matches: 10. This CDR3 is built from 14 residues. The CDR3 spells CASSTLADDGAQYF. The DNA of the CDR3 is TGTGCCAGTAGTACACTAGCGGATGACGGGGCCCAGTACTTC.

The chain is built from TRBV28 and TRBJ1-1; D not resolved. This CDR3 is 13 amino acids long. Per germline, CDR1 MDHEN and CDR2 SYDVKM. The germline V and J ends were trimmed by 5 bases and 1 base, with 8 bases remaining between them. The chain's CDR3 is CASSTGGNTEAFF. The CDR3 DNA sequence: TGTGCCAGCAGTACCGGAGGGAACACTGAAGCTTTCTTT.

The J gene is TRBJ1-4, the V gene TRBV28, with TRBD1 as a possible D gene (5 bases). Trimming stripped 3 bases from V and 3 bases from J, with 8 bases between. Per the germline V gene, CDR1 is MDHEN and CDR2 is SYDVKM. This CDR3 has 14 amino acids. CDR3 nucleotide sequence: TGTGCCAGCAGTTTTGGGGGGGCTAATGAAAAACTGTTTTTT. Its translation: CASSFGGANEKLFF.

This clone came up a few times. The J gene is TRBJ2-2, the V gene TRBV11-3; D may be TRBD1 (5 bases). Germline V gene data show CDR1 as SGHNT and CDR2 as YENEEA. The CDR3 sequence is 17 residues long. Deletions cut 6 bases from V and 2 bases from J, with 19 bases between. CDR3 in amino acids: CASSKAGFYTNTGELFF. In DNA, the CDR3 is TGTGCCAGCAGTAAGGCAGGGTTCTATACTAACACCGGGGAGCTGTTTTTT. The full variable domain, with the rest looked up from reference TRBV11-3 and TRBJ2-2, is EAGVVQSPRYKIIEKKQPVAFWCNPISGHNTLYWYLQNLGQGPELLIRYENEEAVDDSQLPKDRFSAERLKGVDSTLKIQPAELGDSAVYLCASSKAGFYTNTGELFFGEGSRLTVL.

This rearrangement joins TRBV7-9 to TRBJ1-1; possible D gene TRBD1, 5 bases. The CDR3 covers 12 residues. With 5 bases removed from V and 11 bases from J, the gap between germline ends came to 15 bases. The germline V gene encodes CDR1 SEHNR and CDR2 FQNEAQ (reference sequence). The CDR3 sequence is CASSPSEQAAFF. In DNA form, the CDR3 reads TGTGCCAGCAGCCCATCCGAACAGGCGGCTTTCTTT.

The rearrangement uses TRBV27 and TRBJ1-6; a possible D gene is TRBD1 (6 bases). Deletions cut 11 bases from V and 6 bases from J, with 20 bases between. CDR3 length: 15 residues. Germline CDR1 reads MNHEY; CDR2 reads SMNVEV (reference sequence). The CDR3 is CAAKLRTDGNSPLHF. CDR3 DNA sequence: TGTGCCGCCAAACTTCGGACAGATGGTAATTCACCCCTCCACTTT.

The chain recombines TRBV28 with TRBJ2-7; TRBD2 matches at 13 bases. Per germline, CDR1 MDHEN and CDR2 SYDVKM. V lost 4 bases to trimming and J lost 0 bases; unmatched junction nucleotides: 6. The CDR3 consists of 17 residues. Written as DNA, the CDR3 is TGTGCCAGCAGTTCCCCCGGACTAGCGGGGGCCTCCTACGAGCAGTACTTC. Translating gives CASSSPGLAGASYEQYF.

The chain links TRBV12-3 or TRBV12-4 to TRBJ1-2, with TRBD1 as a possible D gene (5 bases). The CDR3 extends over 13 amino acids. V lost 3 bases, J lost 6 bases, and 11 bases lay in between. CDR3 in amino acids: CASSFGLGDGYTF. The CDR3 DNA reads TGTGCCAGCAGTTTCGGATTAGGGGATGGCTACACCTTC.

This clone has a handful of counts. The V call is TRBV2, the J call TRBJ2-7; 11 bases are a match to TRBD2. CDR1 is SNHLY and CDR2 is FYNNEI in the germline V gene. V was clipped by 6 bases and J by 6 bases; unmatched bases: 7. The CDR3 extends over 14 amino acids. CDR3 amino acids: CASRFTSGRGEQYF. The CDR3 DNA sequence: TGTGCCAGCAGATTCACTAGCGGGAGAGGCGAGCAGTACTTC.

The V call is TRBV7-3, the J call TRBJ2-1; 9 bases are shared with TRBD2. CDR1 and CDR2 (germline): SGHTA, FQGTGA. The CDR3 sequence is 15 residues long. V was pared by 1 base and J by 6 bases, with 4 bases of the junction left unmatched. CDR3 residues: CASSLSGRVTNEQFF. In nucleotides, the CDR3 is TGTGCCAGCAGCTTAAGCGGGAGGGTTACCAATGAGCAGTTCTTC. Full variable domain (outside the CDR3, taken from reference TRBV7-3 and TRBJ2-1): GAGVSQTPSNKVTEKGKYVELRCDPISGHTALYWYRQSLGQGPEFLIYFQGTGAADDSGLPNDRFFAVRPEGSVSTLKIQRTERGDSAVYLCASSLSGRVTNEQFFGPGTRLTVL.

This clone was seen more than once but under ten times. The CDR3 nucleotides are TGTGCCAGCAGCCCACCAGGATACACCGGGGAGCTGTTTTTT. Its protein product is CASSPPGYTGELFF. The chain couples TRBV9 to TRBJ2-2; D unclear. Germline CDR1 and CDR2: SGDLS and YYNGEE. V was clipped by 4 bases and J by 3 bases, with 10 bases between them. The CDR3 consists of 14 residues. The full variable domain, with the rest looked up from reference TRBV9 and TRBJ2-2, is DSGVTQTPKHLITATGQRVTLRCSPRSGDLSVYWYQQSLDQGLQFLIQYYNGEERAKGNILERFSAQQFPDLHSELNLSSLELGDSALYFCASSPPGYTGELFFGEGSRLTVL.